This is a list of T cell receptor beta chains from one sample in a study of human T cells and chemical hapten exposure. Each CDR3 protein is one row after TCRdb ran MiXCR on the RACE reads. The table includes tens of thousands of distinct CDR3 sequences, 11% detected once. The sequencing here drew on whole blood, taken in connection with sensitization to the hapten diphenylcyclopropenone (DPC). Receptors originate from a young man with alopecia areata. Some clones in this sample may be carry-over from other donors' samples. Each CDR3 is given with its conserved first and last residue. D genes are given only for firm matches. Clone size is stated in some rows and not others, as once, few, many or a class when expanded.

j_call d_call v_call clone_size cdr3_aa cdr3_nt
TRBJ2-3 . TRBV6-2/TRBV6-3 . CASSYDLYTDTQYF TGTGCCAGCAGTTACGACCTTTACACAGATACGCAGTATTTT
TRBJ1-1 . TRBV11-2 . CASILGEGTLMNTEAFF TGTGCCAGCATCCTAGGGGAGGGGACCCTCATGAACACTGAAGCTTTCTTT
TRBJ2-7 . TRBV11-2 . CASSLGGGPYEQYF TGTGCCAGCAGCTTGGGCGGAGGGCCCTACGAGCAGTACTTC
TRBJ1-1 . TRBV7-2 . CASSLWRDGMNTEAFF TGTGCCAGCAGCTTATGGCGGGATGGCATGAACACTGAAGCTTTCTTT
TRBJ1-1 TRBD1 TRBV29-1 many CSVTTGVGTEAFF TGCAGCGTGACGACAGGGGTAGGGACTGAAGCTTTCTTT
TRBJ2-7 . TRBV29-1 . CSVAGPKTYEQYF TGCAGCGTTGCCGGGCCTAAAACCTACGAGCAGTACTTC
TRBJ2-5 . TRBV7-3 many CASSSGTQETQYF TGTGCCAGCAGCTCGGGGACCCAAGAGACCCAGTACTTC
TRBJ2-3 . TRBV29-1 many CSVEEGTDTQYF TGCAGCGTTGAAGAGGGGACAGATACGCAGTATTTT
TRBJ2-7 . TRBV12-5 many CASGFPGLTTSYEQYF TGTGCTAGTGGTTTCCCGGGGTTGACTACATCCTACGAGCAGTACTTC
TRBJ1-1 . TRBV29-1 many CSVHKGVNGEAFF TGCAGCGTACACAAGGGGGTGAATGGTGAAGCTTTCTTT
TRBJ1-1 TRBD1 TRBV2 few CASSPGGSEDTEAFF TGTGCCAGCAGTCCAGGGGGCTCGGAGGACACTGAAGCTTTCTTT
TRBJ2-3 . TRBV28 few CASRGAGVTDTQYF TGTGCCAGCAGGGGGGCAGGGGTGACAGATACGCAGTATTTT
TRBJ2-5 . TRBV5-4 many CASSLRRNQETQYF TGTGCCAGCAGCTTGCGGAGAAACCAAGAGACCCAGTACTTC
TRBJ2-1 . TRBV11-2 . CASSLEGHDSYNEQFF TGTGCCAGCAGCTTAGAGGGACACGACTCCTACAATGAGCAGTTCTTC
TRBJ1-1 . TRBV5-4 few CASSFPGGDNTEAFF TGTGCCAGCAGCTTTCCAGGAGGGGATAACACTGAAGCTTTCTTT
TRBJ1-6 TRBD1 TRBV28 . CASSTGGDSPLHF TGTGCCAGCAGCACAGGGGGCGATTCACCCCTCCACTTT
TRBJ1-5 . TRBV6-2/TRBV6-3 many CASSNRDRFSNQPQHF TGTGCCAGCAGTAACAGGGACCGCTTTAGCAATCAGCCCCAGCATTTT
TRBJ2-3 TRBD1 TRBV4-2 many CASSQGVTGGDDTQYF TGTGCCAGCAGCCAAGGAGTGACAGGGGGCGATGATACGCAGTATTTT
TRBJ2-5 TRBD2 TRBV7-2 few CASSLHRLAGGLSTQYF TGTGCCAGCAGCTTACATAGACTAGCGGGAGGTCTTTCGACCCAGTACTTC
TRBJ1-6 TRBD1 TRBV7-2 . CASSLGGQWQRSPLHF TGTGCCAGCAGCTTGGGGGGACAGTGGCAGCGTTCACCCCTCCACTTT
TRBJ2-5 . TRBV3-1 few CASRNPYLETQYF TGTGCCAGCAGGAATCCCTACCTTGAGACCCAGTACTTC
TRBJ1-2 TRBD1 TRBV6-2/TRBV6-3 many CASNTQGTAAYGYTF TGTGCCAGCAATACACAGGGGACAGCTGCCTATGGCTACACCTTC
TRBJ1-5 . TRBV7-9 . CASSLEGRGNQPQHF TGTGCCAGCAGCTTAGAGGGCCGAGGCAATCAGCCCCAGCATTTT
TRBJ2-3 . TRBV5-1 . CASSSHPEDTQYF TGCGCCAGCAGCTCGCATCCAGAGGATACGCAGTATTTT
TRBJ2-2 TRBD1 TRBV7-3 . CASSSYKGGDGELFF TGTGCCAGCAGCTCATATAAAGGGGGCGACGGGGAGCTGTTTTTT
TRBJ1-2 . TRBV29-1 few CSVGWGGGYTF TGCAGCGTGGGCTGGGGGGGCGGCTACACCTTC
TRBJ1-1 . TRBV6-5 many CASLRIGLPNTEAFF TGTGCCAGCCTGAGAATAGGACTGCCGAACACTGAAGCTTTCTTT
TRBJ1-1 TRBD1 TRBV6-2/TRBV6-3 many CASRETGQQTKHFF TGTGCCAGCAGGGAAACGGGACAGCAGACTAAACATTTCTTT
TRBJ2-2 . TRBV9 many CASSVNTGELFF TGTGCCAGCAGCGTAAACACCGGGGAGCTGTTTTTT
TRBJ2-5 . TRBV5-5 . CASSLTAQETQYF TGTGCCAGCAGCTTGACAGCTCAAGAGACCCAGTACTTC
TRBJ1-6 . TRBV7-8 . CASSLWEGESPLHF TGTGCCAGCAGCTTGTGGGAAGGGGAGTCACCCCTCCACTTT
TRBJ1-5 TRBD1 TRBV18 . CASSQNRGDSNQPQHF TGTGCCAGCTCACAGAACAGGGGGGATAGCAATCAGCCCCAGCATTTT
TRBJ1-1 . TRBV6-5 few CASSYSMGGVRTEAFF TGTGCCAGCAGTTACTCGATGGGAGGGGTCAGGACTGAAGCTTTCTTT
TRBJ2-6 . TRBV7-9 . CASSLLFRASGANVLTF TGTGCCAGCAGCTTACTCTTTCGGGCATCTGGGGCCAACGTCCTGACTTTC
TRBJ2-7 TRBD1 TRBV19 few CASSIYRGSSYEQYF TGTGCCAGTAGTATTTACAGGGGTAGCTCCTACGAGCAGTACTTC
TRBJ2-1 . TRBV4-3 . CASSQDSGWAQTYNEQFF TGCGCCAGCAGCCAAGATTCGGGTTGGGCTCAAACCTACAATGAGCAGTTCTTC
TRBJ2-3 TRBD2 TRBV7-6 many CASSRGLAGGSTDTQYF TGTGCCAGCAGCAGGGGACTAGCGGGGGGTAGCACAGATACGCAGTATTTT